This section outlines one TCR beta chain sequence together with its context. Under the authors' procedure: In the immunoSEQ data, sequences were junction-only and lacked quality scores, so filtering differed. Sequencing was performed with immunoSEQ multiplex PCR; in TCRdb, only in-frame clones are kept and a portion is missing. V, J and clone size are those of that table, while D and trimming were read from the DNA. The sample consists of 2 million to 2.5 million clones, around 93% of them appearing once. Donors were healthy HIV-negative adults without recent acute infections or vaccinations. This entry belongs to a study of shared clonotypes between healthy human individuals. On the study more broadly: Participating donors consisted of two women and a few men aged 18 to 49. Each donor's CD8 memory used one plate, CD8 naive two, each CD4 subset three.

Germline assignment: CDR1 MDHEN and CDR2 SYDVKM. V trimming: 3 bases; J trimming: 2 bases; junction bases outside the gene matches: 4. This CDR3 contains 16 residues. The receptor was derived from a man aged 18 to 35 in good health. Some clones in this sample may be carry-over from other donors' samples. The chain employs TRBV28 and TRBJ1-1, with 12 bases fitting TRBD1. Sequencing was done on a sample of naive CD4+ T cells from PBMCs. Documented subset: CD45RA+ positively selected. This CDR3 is CASSFGTGGVNTEAFF. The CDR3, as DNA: TGTGCCAGCAGTTTCGGGACAGGGGGCGTTAACACTGAAGCTTTCTTT.